This T cell receptor (beta chain) was captured by sequencing in a study of T cells in tuberculosis. Study findings and constraints: T cells binding CD1B-GMM tetramer weakly possibly escaped the sort.

After thawing and overnight rest, PBMC were stained with GMM-loaded CD1B tetramer, viability dye and anti-CD3 for sorting. The CD1B tetramers carried C32 glucose monomycolate purified from Rhodococcus equi. Tetramer-negative cells, some 100,000 per donor, were also sorted. V was cut by 5 bases and J by 0 bases, with 8 bases left in between. Germline V gives CDR1 MNHNS, CDR2 SASEGT. The CDR3 extends over 14 amino acids. TCR-alpha and TCR-beta chains were sequenced unpaired. Profiling relied on immunoSEQ multiplex PCR, and the TCRdb table lists in-frame clones only, not all of them. The sample consists of 85,000 to 100,000 clones, just over 90% of them appearing once.

This chain joins TRBV6-1 and TRBJ1-3; no reliable D call. Sequenced: CD1b-GMM tetramer-negative cells sorted from PBMCs. The TCR originated in an adult woman with latent tuberculosis. CDR3 bases: TGTGCCAGCAGTCCCAACAGCTCTGGAAACACCATATATTTT. This translates into CASSPNSSGNTIYF.